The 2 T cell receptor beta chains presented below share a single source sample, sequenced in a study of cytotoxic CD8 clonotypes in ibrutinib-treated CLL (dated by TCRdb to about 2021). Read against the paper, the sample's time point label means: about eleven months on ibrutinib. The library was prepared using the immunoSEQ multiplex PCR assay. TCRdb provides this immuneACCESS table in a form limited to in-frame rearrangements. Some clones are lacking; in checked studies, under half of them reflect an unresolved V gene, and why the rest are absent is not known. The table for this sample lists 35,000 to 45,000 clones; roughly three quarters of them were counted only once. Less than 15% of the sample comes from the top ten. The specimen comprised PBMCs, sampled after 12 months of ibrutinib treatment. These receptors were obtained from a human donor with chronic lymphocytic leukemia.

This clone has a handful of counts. The chain's CDR3 is CASRPLGTGRYEQYF. DNA for the CDR3: TGTGCCAGCAGACCCCTGGGGACAGGCCGCTACGAGCAGTACTTC. The V call is TRBV28, the J call TRBJ2-7; 8 positions match TRBD1. Germline CDR1 and CDR2: MDHEN and SYDVKM. This CDR3 is built from 15 residues. The trim removed 6 bases at V and 3 bases at J, leaving 10 bases unmatched.

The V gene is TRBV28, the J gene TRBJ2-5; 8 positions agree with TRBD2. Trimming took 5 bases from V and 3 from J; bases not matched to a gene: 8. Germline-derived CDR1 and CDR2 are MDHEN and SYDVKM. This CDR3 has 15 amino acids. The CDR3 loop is CASSPLGREEETQYF. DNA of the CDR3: TGTGCCAGCAGTCCCTTAGGGCGGGAGGAAGAGACCCAGTACTTC.